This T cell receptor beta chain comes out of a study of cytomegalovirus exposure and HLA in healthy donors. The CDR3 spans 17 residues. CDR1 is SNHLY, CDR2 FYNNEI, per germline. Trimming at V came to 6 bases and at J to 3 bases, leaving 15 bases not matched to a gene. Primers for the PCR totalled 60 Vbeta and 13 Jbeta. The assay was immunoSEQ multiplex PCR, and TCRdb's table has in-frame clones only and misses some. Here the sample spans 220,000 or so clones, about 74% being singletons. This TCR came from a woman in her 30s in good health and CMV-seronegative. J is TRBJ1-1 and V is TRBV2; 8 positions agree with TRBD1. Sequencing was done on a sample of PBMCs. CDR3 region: CASSDRPTGATDTEAFF. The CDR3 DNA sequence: TGTGCCAGCAGCGACCGTCCGACAGGGGCTACAGACACTGAAGCTTTCTTT.